This T cell receptor (beta chain) was sequenced in a study of cytomegalovirus exposure and HLA in healthy donors. 60 Vbeta and 13 Jbeta primers were used in PCR. Sequenced by immunoSEQ multiplex PCR; TCRdb stores in-frame clones only, minus some. The sample records 150,000 to 200,000 clones, 80% to 85% being singletons. On this clone itself: Antigen: not known.

Findings and limits, study-wide: Researchers had no immune exposure information except CMV serostatus available.

Trimming removed 4 bases at V and 6 bases at J, with 10 bases between. The germline V gene has CDR1 PRHDT and CDR2 FYEKMQ (reference sequence). The length of the CDR3 is 13 residues. V and J are TRBV13 and TRBJ2-1; D may correspond to TRBD1 or TRBD2 (7 bases each). The sample taken for sequencing was PBMCs. The sequence derives from a girl aged 2-10 years in good health and CMV-seropositive. CDR3 in DNA: TGTGCCAGCAGCTCAGGGGGGGGCAATGAGCAGTTCTTC. Protein: CASSSGGGNEQFF.